This is a list of T cell receptor beta chains from one sample in a study of blood T cell repertoires in COVID-19. Assay: immunoSEQ multiplex PCR; the TCRdb copy retains only in-frame clones and omits some. The repertoire holds fewer than 450,000 clones, with approximately 89% as singletons. Material for sequencing was peripheral blood. The source is a woman between 18 and 29 years old who had recovered from COVID-19. Each CDR3 is given with its conserved first and last residue. D genes are given only for firm matches. Clone size is shown for a subset of rows, as once, few, many or a class of expanded clone.

J,V,size,D,length,CDR3,DNA
TRBJ2-1,TRBV27,NA,TRBD2,17,CASSILAGVLSYNEQFF,TGTGCCAGCAGTATCTTAGCGGGAGTGCTCTCCTACAATGAGCAGTTCTTC
TRBJ2-1,TRBV11-3,NA,NA,13,CASSVNQAVQQFF,TGTGCCAGCAGCGTAAATCAAGCGGTGCAGCAGTTCTTC
TRBJ1-2,TRBV6-6,NA,TRBD1,14,CASRDRDRFYGYTF,TGTGCCAGCAGGGACCGGGACAGATTCTATGGCTACACCTTC
TRBJ2-3,TRBV5-1,NA,NA,13,CASSLDQGDTQYF,TGCGCCAGCAGCTTGGACCAGGGGGATACGCAGTATTTT
TRBJ2-1,TRBV5-1,NA,NA,13,CASSVTEDNEQFF,TGCGCCAGCAGCGTGACAGAGGACAATGAGCAGTTCTTC
TRBJ1-2,TRBV10-3,NA,NA,13,CAIRGGADYGYTF,TGTGCCATCAGGGGAGGGGCGGACTATGGCTACACCTTC
TRBJ2-3,TRBV6-5,NA,TRBD2,15,CASTPGVGGSDTQYF,TGTGCCAGCACCCCCGGAGTGGGGGGGTCAGATACGCAGTATTTT
TRBJ2-1,TRBV29-1,NA,NA,13,CSVEDRTYNEQFF,TGCAGCGTTGAAGACAGAACCTACAATGAGCAGTTCTTC
TRBJ2-1,TRBV28,NA,TRBD2,16,CASYGLAGGPHNEQFF,TGTGCCAGCTACGGACTAGCGGGAGGGCCTCATAATGAGCAGTTCTTC
TRBJ1-1,TRBV7-9,NA,TRBD1,14,CASSLAGRGTEAFF,TGTGCCAGCAGCTTAGCGGGCAGGGGGACTGAAGCTTTCTTT
TRBJ2-2,TRBV19,NA,TRBD2,16,CASSMGLAGRTGELFF,TGTGCCAGTAGTATGGGACTAGCGGGACGCACCGGGGAGCTGTTTTTT
TRBJ2-3,TRBV21-1,few,NA,13,CASSTGGTDTQYF,TGTGCCAGCAGCACAGGGGGCACAGATACGCAGTATTTT
TRBJ1-1,TRBV18,NA,NA,15,CASSPPLGADTEAFF,TGTGCCAGCTCACCACCGTTGGGAGCCGACACTGAAGCTTTCTTT
TRBJ1-1,TRBV10-3,NA,TRBD1,14,CAIRPDRENSEAFF,TGTGCCATCAGGCCCGACAGGGAGAACTCTGAAGCTTTCTTT
TRBJ1-1,TRBV30,NA,NA,14,CAWSQGRRNTEAFF,TGTGCCTGGAGTCAGGGGCGGCGGAACACTGAAGCTTTCTTT
TRBJ1-1,TRBV4-3,NA,TRBD1,15,CASSRQTGAYTEAFF,TGCGCCAGCAGCCGACAGACAGGGGCGTACACTGAAGCTTTCTTT
TRBJ2-2,TRBV11-3,NA,TRBD2,15,CASSLATSGSGELFF,TGTGCCAGCAGCTTAGCCACTAGCGGGAGCGGGGAGCTGTTTTTT
TRBJ2-1,TRBV12-3/TRBV12-4,NA,NA,12,CASSFLVNEQFF,TGTGCCAGCAGTTTTTTAGTCAATGAGCAGTTCTTC
TRBJ1-1,TRBV6-5,NA,NA,14,CASSLSGLNTEAFF,TGTGCCAGCAGTTTGTCAGGGCTAAACACTGAAGCTTTCTTT
TRBJ1-1,TRBV5-4,once,TRBD1,15,CASSLPGQVNTEAFF,TGTGCCAGCAGCTTGCCGGGACAGGTGAACACTGAAGCTTTCTTT
TRBJ2-1,TRBV2,NA,NA,14,CASSRLTLVNEQFF,TGTGCCAGCAGTCGCCTTACCCTAGTTAATGAGCAGTTCTTC
TRBJ2-5,TRBV14,once,TRBD2,19,CASSQAFGTSGRAFETQYF,TGTGCCAGCAGCCAAGCATTCGGAACTAGCGGGAGGGCTTTTGAGACCCAGTACTTC
TRBJ1-6,TRBV5-6,NA,NA,13,CASSLGSGSPLHF,TGTGCCAGCAGCTTGGGTTCGGGTTCACCCCTCCACTTT
TRBJ1-2,TRBV24-1,NA,TRBD1,16,CATSDQGQETSDGYTF,TGTGCCACCAGTGATCAAGGACAGGAGACAAGCGATGGCTACACCTTC
TRBJ2-1,TRBV6-2/TRBV6-3,NA,TRBD2,15,CASSGETSGREEQFF,TGTGCCAGCAGTGGGGAAACTAGCGGGAGAGAGGAGCAGTTCTTC
TRBJ2-1,TRBV11-2,NA,NA,16,CASSPGTYSSYNEQFF,TGTGCCAGCAGCCCTGGGACTTATAGCTCCTACAATGAGCAGTTCTTC
TRBJ2-1,TRBV21-1,NA,NA,18,CASSKAGARLAFHNEQFF,TGTGCCAGCAGCAAAGCCGGGGCTAGGCTAGCGTTCCACAATGAGCAGTTCTTC
TRBJ1-5,TRBV10-2,NA,NA,15,CARGGVGLGNQPQHF,TGCGCCCGGGGGGGGGTAGGGTTAGGCAATCAGCCCCAGCATTTT
TRBJ2-2,TRBV9,NA,TRBD1,16,CASSVGAGGFTGELFF,TGTGCCAGCAGCGTAGGGGCAGGGGGCTTCACCGGGGAGCTGTTTTTT
TRBJ2-1,TRBV5-5,medium-sized,TRBD2,15,CASSRLAEFYNEQFF,TGTGCCAGCAGCCGTCTAGCGGAGTTTTACAATGAGCAGTTCTTC
TRBJ2-3,TRBV18,NA,NA,16,CASSPPRRGSTDTQYF,TGTGCCAGCTCACCACCGCGCCGGGGGAGCACAGATACGCAGTATTTT
TRBJ2-1,TRBV30,once,NA,15,CAWSVLLGDYNEQFF,TGTGCCTGGAGTGTACTACTTGGCGACTACAATGAGCAGTTCTTC
TRBJ2-3,TRBV5-1,NA,NA,14,CASSKSRGGDTQYF,TGCGCCAGCAGCAAATCCAGGGGTGGAGATACGCAGTATTTT
TRBJ1-6,TRBV20-1,NA,NA,15,CSASPGKSYNSPLHF,TGCAGTGCTAGTCCGGGGAAGTCCTATAATTCACCCCTCCACTTT
TRBJ2-3,TRBV9,once,NA,15,CASSVDTGRGDTQYF,TGTGCCAGCAGCGTAGATACCGGGAGAGGAGATACGCAGTATTTT
TRBJ2-1,TRBV9,NA,TRBD2,15,CASSVVSGRYNEQFF,TGTGCCAGCAGCGTAGTTAGCGGGAGGTACAATGAGCAGTTCTTC
TRBJ2-1,TRBV5-4,NA,TRBD2,16,CASSSTWTSGYNEQFF,TGTGCCAGCAGCTCTACATGGACTAGCGGCTACAATGAGCAGTTCTTC
TRBJ1-2,TRBV4-2,once,NA,14,CASNEVGSFYGYTF,TGTGCCAGCAACGAAGTGGGGAGTTTTTATGGCTACACCTTC
TRBJ2-2,TRBV2,NA,TRBD1,14,CASRTHRGAGELFF,TGTGCCAGCCGAACGCACAGGGGGGCCGGGGAGCTGTTTTTT
TRBJ2-5,TRBV5-1,NA,TRBD2,15,CASSFQRGTWETQYF,TGCGCCAGCAGCTTCCAGCGGGGGACTTGGGAGACCCAGTACTTC
TRBJ1-2,TRBV6-5,NA,NA,13,CASSLSGEGGYTF,TGTGCCAGCAGCCTTTCAGGGGAAGGTGGCTACACCTTC
TRBJ2-1,TRBV27,NA,NA,13,CASSPYTRQEQFF,TGTGCCAGCAGTCCCTACACTAGGCAGGAGCAGTTCTTC
TRBJ2-2,TRBV7-2,once,NA,13,CASSSGYTGELFF,TGTGCCAGCAGCTCGGGGTACACCGGGGAGCTGTTTTTT
TRBJ1-3,TRBV19,NA,NA,16,CASSIRQSFKGNTIYF,TGTGCCAGTAGTATAAGACAGTCTTTTAAAGGAAACACCATATATTTT
TRBJ1-5,TRBV10-3,NA,NA,14,CAISDPGGNQPQHF,TGTGCCATCAGTGACCCAGGGGGCAATCAGCCCCAGCATTTT
TRBJ1-3,TRBV30,NA,NA,14,CAWTQGILGNTIYF,TGTGCCTGGACTCAGGGGATACTTGGAAACACCATATATTTT
TRBJ2-1,TRBV15,NA,NA,16,CATSRVARSSYNEQFF,TGTGCCACCAGCAGAGTAGCGAGATCATCCTACAATGAGCAGTTCTTC
TRBJ1-2,TRBV6-5,NA,TRBD1,15,CASSYGQGAIGGYTF,TGTGCCAGCAGTTACGGACAGGGGGCGATCGGTGGCTACACCTTC
TRBJ2-2,TRBV19,NA,NA,15,CASSSGAANTGELFF,TGTGCCAGTAGTTCGGGAGCCGCGAACACCGGGGAGCTGTTTTTT
TRBJ2-3,TRBV3-1/TRBV3-2,NA,TRBD2,15,CASSQRLANTDTQYF,TGTGCCAGCAGCCAACGACTAGCGAACACAGATACGCAGTATTTT
TRBJ2-3,TRBV6-5,NA,TRBD2,15,CASRSGTSGTDTQYF,TGTGCCAGCAGGTCCGGGACTAGCGGCACAGATACGCAGTATTTT
TRBJ1-5,TRBV3-1/TRBV3-2,NA,NA,13,CASSQSNNQPQHF,TGTGCCAGCAGCCAGTCCAACAATCAGCCCCAGCATTTT